Sequencing of this TCR beta chain was carried out in a study of regulatory T cells in long-lasting Graves disease. Study results and limitations: Only peripheral blood was studied, not thyroid tissue.

Time point specified: newly diagnosed GD, antithyroid drugs for less than 3 months. PBMC RNA was the source of the TCR library. This CDR3 is 12 amino acids long. From germline, CDR1 is DFQATT and CDR2 SNEGSKA (reference sequence). Trimming left V 5 bases short and J 6 bases short, with 14 bases between. In its sample, this clonotype was seen many times. Antigen specificity is unknown. The TCR beta library used iRepertoire HTBI primers with Arm-PCR amplification of CDR3. Using its own MiXCR run on the multiplex PCR reads, TCRdb lists one record per CDR3 protein. The table shows 350,000 to 400,000 distinct CDR3 sequences, with 15% to 20% occurring only once. The sample was also linked to a second study, of T cells in Graves' hyperthyroidism and ophthalmopathy.

This TCR was recovered from a woman younger than 30 with Graves disease. Specimen: peripheral blood mononuclear cells (PBMCs), collected at new diagnosis, from a patient treated with antithyroid drugs. The rearrangement links TRBV20-1 to TRBJ2-7; D unresolved. CDR3 DNA: TGCAGTGCTCCGACGCCGGTTATCGAGCAGTACTTC. Protein: CSAPTPVIEQYF.